One TCR beta chain is described in this entry. The antigen remains undetermined. MiXCR, run by TCRdb on the reads, gives a single entry per CDR3 protein. The sample lists hundreds of thousands of distinct CDR3 sequences, about 30% occurring once. The V and J ends lost 6 bases and 6 bases, in that order; junction bases with no gene match: 8. The CDR3 is 14 amino acids. The data stem from a study of T cell repertoires in cytomegalovirus infection. This TCR derives from a human donor in good health (CMV status not recorded). Some clones in this sample may be carry-over from other donors' samples. The sequencing used cultured CD8+ T cells from PBMCs, collected from culture after CMV antigen stimulation. This chain uses TRBV12-3 or TRBV12-4 with TRBJ2-5; 9 bases match TRBD2. The chain's CDR3 is CASSSSGAQKTQYF. The CDR3 DNA is TGTGCCAGCAGCTCTAGCGGGGCTCAAAAGACCCAGTACTTC.